Listed here are 28 T cell receptor beta chains from one sample, sequenced in a study of CD8+ T cells in alopecia areata. RNA extraction and reverse transcription yielded cDNA as sequencing template. Method: immunoSEQ multiplex PCR; TCRdb's copy keeps in-frame clones and lacks some. The table lists more than 200,000 clones, roughly 69% of them singletons. This sample comprised CD4+ T cells sorted from blood, obtained at week 0. Receptor source: a human donor with alopecia areata.

The chain carries TRBV27 and TRBJ2-3; D gene unclear. The CDR3 contains 13 residues. Trimming removed 6 bases from V and 2 bases from J, with 9 bases in between. Per germline, CDR1 MNHEY and CDR2 SMNVEV (reference sequence). CDR3: CASRSRATDTQYF. The CDR3 nucleotides read TGTGCCAGCAGGAGCCGGGCCACAGATACGCAGTATTTT.

The gene calls are TRBV27 and TRBJ2-2, with no clear D. V gave up 4 bases and J gave up 7 bases, with 19 bases separating them. The CDR3 extends over 16 amino acids. The germline V gene has CDR1 MNHEY and CDR2 SMNVEV (reference sequence). This chain's CDR3 is CASSSLFTASGGELFF. CDR3 bases: TGTGCCAGCAGTTCATTATTCACAGCCTCTGGCGGGGAGCTGTTTTTT.

This clone was counted a few times. This chain joins TRBV11-2 and TRBJ2-2; TRBD1 might be the D (6 bases). This CDR3 contains 12 residues. Germline CDR1 is SGHAT and CDR2 is FQNNGV. V was cut by 6 bases and J by 7 bases, with 9 bases left in between. The CDR3 coding sequence is TGTGCCAGCAGTCAGGGGCACGGGGAGCTGTTTTTT. This translates into CASSQGHGELFF.

The sample holds a few counts of this clone. CDR3 region: CASSLYSEGMGSPLHF. CDR3 nucleotide sequence: TGTGCCAGCAGTTTATACTCTGAGGGGATGGGGTCACCCCTCCACTTT. The V and J genes are TRBV27 and TRBJ1-6, with D perhaps matching TRBD1 (5 bases). Germline V lookup: CDR1 MNHEY, CDR2 SMNVEV (reference sequence). The length of the CDR3 is 16 residues. Trimming removed 1 base at V and 10 bases at J, with 17 bases between.

The gene calls are TRBV7-8 and TRBJ1-1, with D maybe TRBD1 (5 bases). CDR3 length: 13 residues. Germline V gives CDR1 SGHVS, CDR2 FQNEAQ. Trimming stripped 4 bases from V and 6 bases from J, with 12 bases between. For the CDR3, the DNA is TGTGCCAGCAGCTCTGCTCAGGGTCCTGAAGCTTTCTTT. Its translation is CASSSAQGPEAFF.

The chain carries TRBV2 and TRBJ2-5; D possibly matches TRBD1 or TRBD2 (7 bases each). Germline values: CDR1 SNHLY, CDR2 FYNNEI. Trimming cost V 10 bases and J 5 bases, with 14 bases left between them. The CDR3 runs to 12 residues. Written as DNA, the CDR3 is TGTGCCACTACTCAGGGGGGGGAGACCCAGTACTTC. Residues: CATTQGGETQYF.

The V gene is TRBV7-9, the J gene TRBJ2-3; no clear D gene. The CDR3 runs 14 residues. Trimming pared 1 base from V and 6 bases from J, leaving 11 bases between. Germline V gene data show CDR1 as SEHNR and CDR2 as FQNEAQ (reference sequence). The CDR3 bases are TGTGCCAGCAGCTTAGTTCGGGCCACGGATACGCAGTATTTT. As protein: CASSLVRATDTQYF.

V gene TRBV13 combines with J gene TRBJ2-3; D gene unclear. V was shortened by 3 bases and J by 2 bases, with 9 bases between the two germline ends. CDR3 size: 14 residues. Germline V lookup: CDR1 PRHDT, CDR2 FYEKMQ (reference sequence). CDR3 bases: TGTGCCAGCAGCTTTAGAGCACCCACAGATACGCAGTATTTT. This translates into CASSFRAPTDTQYF.

This clone has only one observation. The rearrangement joins TRBV29-1 to TRBJ2-1; D possibly corresponds to TRBD2 (6 bases). CDR3 length: 12 residues. The V end was cut by 2 bases, the J end by 9 bases, with 11 bases between. In germline, CDR1 is SQVTM, CDR2 ANQGSEA. CDR3 region: CSVEIRRAEQFF. The CDR3, as DNA: TGCAGCGTTGAAATCCGGAGGGCTGAGCAGTTCTTC.

The chain carries TRBV6-5 and TRBJ1-5; D is possibly TRBD1 (6 bases). This CDR3 is 13 amino acids long. Germline CDR1 MNHEY, CDR2 SVGAGI. Trimming pared 5 bases from V and 7 bases from J, leaving 12 bases between. In DNA, the CDR3 is TGTGCCAGCAGTAACAGGGTCGGCCAGCCCCAGCATTTT. This sequence encodes CASSNRVGQPQHF.

The rearrangement joins TRBV5-6 to TRBJ1-1; D unclear. The CDR3 covers 15 residues. Per germline, CDR1 SGHDT and CDR2 YYEEEE. V was trimmed by 0 bases and J by 4 bases, leaving 13 bases between them. The CDR3 coding sequence is TGTGCCAGCAGCTTGGTGGCCTTAAGATCCACTGAAGCTTTCTTT. This translates into CASSLVALRSTEAFF.

This clone appeared a few times. J is TRBJ2-7 and V is TRBV5-1; tentatively, D is TRBD2 (6 bases). The length of the CDR3 is 15 residues. Germline V lookup: CDR1 SGHRS, CDR2 YFSETQ. V was shortened by 1 base and J by 0 bases, with 11 bases between the two germline ends. For the CDR3, the DNA is TGCGCCAGCAGCTTGACGGCTAGCGTCTCCTACGAGCAGTACTTC. Residues: CASSLTASVSYEQYF.

The chain combines TRBV7-9 with TRBJ2-1; tentatively, D is TRBD1 or TRBD2 (5 bases each). Germline lookup yields CDR1 SEHNR and CDR2 FQNEAQ (reference sequence). The CDR3 is 14 amino acids. V gave up 6 bases and J gave up 4 bases, with 13 bases separating them. CDR3 sequence: CASSYRDVYNEQFF. The CDR3 DNA is TGTGCCAGCAGTTATAGGGACGTTTACAATGAGCAGTTCTTC.

This chain joins TRBV29-1 and TRBJ2-5; the D gene could be TRBD1 or TRBD2 (5 bases each). Trimming removed 6 bases at V and 3 bases at J, with 14 bases between. CDR1 and CDR2 (germline): SQVTM, ANQGSEA. The CDR3 has 13 residues. The CDR3 loop reads CSVQGVGKETQYF. The CDR3 DNA reads as TGCAGCGTGCAGGGAGTTGGGAAAGAGACCCAGTACTTC. Full variable domain (missing parts from reference TRBV29-1 and TRBJ2-5): SAVISQKPSRDICQRGTSLTIQCQVDSQVTMMFWYRQQPGQSLTLIATANQGSEATYESGFVIDKFPISRPNLTFSTLTVSNMSPEDSSIYLCSVQGVGKETQYFGPGTRLLVL.

V gene TRBV19 combines with J gene TRBJ2-2; 8 positions agree with TRBD1. The CDR3 spans 14 residues. CDR1 is LNHDA, CDR2 SQIVND, per germline (reference sequence). V lost 8 bases, J lost 3 bases, and 5 bases stayed unmatched. The CDR3: CASYDRGDTGELFF. CDR3 DNA sequence: TGTGCCAGTTATGACAGGGGAGACACCGGGGAGCTGTTTTTT.

The V call is TRBV29-1, the J call TRBJ2-7; no reliable D call. The CDR3 loop spans 13 amino acids. The V end lost 6 bases, the J end lost 4 bases, and 16 bases lay between the germline ends. Germline CDR1 reads SQVTM; CDR2 reads ANQGSEA. The CDR3 sequence is CSVAPDGYYEQYF. The CDR3 bases are TGCAGCGTGGCCCCCGACGGGTATTACGAGCAGTACTTC.

The rearrangement uses TRBV16 and TRBJ1-1; maybe TRBD1 (5 bases). V shed 0 bases and J shed 10 bases, with 15 bases lying between them. Germline lookup yields CDR1 KGHSY and CDR2 FQNENV. CDR3 length equals 14 residues. CDR3 DNA sequence: TGTGCCAGCAGCCAATCAACAAGGGGTTGGGGAGCTTTCTTT. Translated, it gives CASSQSTRGWGAFF.

The chain uses TRBV2 and TRBJ1-1, with D perhaps matching TRBD1 (5 bases). Germline V gene sequence: CDR1 SNHLY, CDR2 FYNNEI. This CDR3 comprises 13 residues. V dropped 8 bases and J dropped 0 bases, with 10 bases sitting between them. CDR3 in amino acids: CASLEGLNTEAFF. In DNA, the CDR3 is TGTGCCAGCTTAGAGGGACTGAACACTGAAGCTTTCTTT.

The rearrangement uses TRBV23-1 and TRBJ2-3; either TRBD1 or TRBD2 may fit D (5 bases each). TRBV23-1 has ORF status, its function being uncertain. V dropped 3 bases and J dropped 1 base, with 14 bases sitting between them. CDR3 length: 16 amino acids. The CDR3 protein is CASSQYRDGGTDTQYF. In DNA, the CDR3 is TGCGCCAGCAGTCAGTACCGGGACGGAGGCACAGATACGCAGTATTTT.

This clone was found a few times. CDR3 coding DNA: TGTGCCAGCAGCCTCCTAACGGGCGGTCTCTTTGGCTACACCTTC. Translating gives CASSLLTGGLFGYTF. The gene calls are TRBV7-8 and TRBJ1-2; D gene ambiguous. This CDR3 region has 15 residues. Trimming cost V 5 bases and J 7 bases, with 20 bases left between them. Germline CDR1 and CDR2: SGHVS and FQNEAQ.

This clone was recorded a few times. The rearrangement joins TRBV29-1 to TRBJ2-3; D may be TRBD1 or TRBD2 (5 bases each). The CDR3 extends over 13 amino acids. Germline CDR1 is SQVTM and CDR2 is ANQGSEA. V was pared by 4 bases and J by 2 bases, with 10 bases between. CDR3: CSVGGDPTDTQYF. CDR3 nucleotides: TGCAGCGTTGGTGGGGACCCCACAGATACGCAGTATTTT.

The chain carries TRBV25-1 and TRBJ1-1; D is ambiguous. Germline assignment: CDR1 MGHDK and CDR2 SYGVNS. This CDR3 is built from 15 residues. Trimming removed 3 bases from V and 5 bases from J, with 16 bases in between. The CDR3 reads CASSDTQIERTEAFF. DNA of the CDR3: TGTGCCAGCAGTGATACACAGATCGAGAGGACTGAAGCTTTCTTT.

The chain is built from TRBV30 and TRBJ1-5; a possible D gene is TRBD1 (5 bases). Germline-derived CDR1 and CDR2 are GTSNPN and SVGIG (reference sequence). This CDR3 is 14 amino acids long. Trimming took 0 bases from V and 6 from J, leaving 12 bases between them. CDR3 in amino acids: CAWSVGQGGQPQHF. As DNA, the CDR3 is TGTGCCTGGAGTGTAGGGCAGGGAGGTCAGCCCCAGCATTTT.

Only a few counts were recorded for this clone. The genes are TRBV30 and TRBJ1-1; tentatively, D is TRBD1 (5 bases). This CDR3 region has 15 residues. V shed 4 bases and J shed 1 base, with 16 bases lying between them. From germline, CDR1 is GTSNPN and CDR2 SVGIG (reference sequence). CDR3 sequence reads: CAWNGEGGENTEAFF. In DNA, the CDR3 is TGTGCCTGGAACGGTGAGGGAGGGGAGAACACTGAAGCTTTCTTT.

The chain couples TRBV30 to TRBJ1-1; D unclear. The CDR3 contains 12 residues. V lost 3 bases, J lost 5 bases, and 10 bases lay in between. CDR1 and CDR2 (germline): GTSNPN, SVGIG (reference sequence). CDR3 DNA: TGTGCCTGGAGCGAGCTGAGGACTGAAGCTTTCTTT. Translated, it gives CAWSELRTEAFF.

V is TRBV10-3 and J is TRBJ2-5, with D perhaps matching TRBD1 or TRBD2 (6 bases each). The V end lost 5 bases, the J end lost 5 bases, and 18 bases lay between the germline ends. Germline assignment: CDR1 ENHRY and CDR2 SYGVKD. This CDR3 spans 15 amino acids. In nucleotides, the CDR3 is TGTGCCATCAGTCCTCTGGGGGGCCCTCGGGAGACCCAGTACTTC. It codes for CAISPLGGPRETQYF.

The chain recombines TRBV20-1 with TRBJ2-1; D ambiguous. Germline CDR1 reads DFQATT; CDR2 reads SNEGSKA (reference sequence). V was clipped by 6 bases and J by 5 bases, with 8 bases between them. The CDR3 is made up of 11 amino acids. CDR3 in amino acids: CSAELDNEQFF. The CDR3 nucleotides are TGCAGTGCCGAACTTGACAATGAGCAGTTCTTC.

The chain combines TRBV30 with TRBJ1-2; TRBD1 matches 9 bases. The CDR3 has 13 residues. Germline V gene data show CDR1 as GTSNPN and CDR2 as SVGIG (reference sequence). The junction had 10 bases not matched to a gene; V was cut back by 7 bases and J by 7 bases. CDR3 in amino acids: CAYNRGQVTGYTF. The CDR3 DNA reads TGTGCCTATAACAGGGGGCAGGTGACTGGCTACACCTTC.